What follows describes a single TCR beta chain. This clone was picked up one time. Its antigen specificity is not known. No base quality values were provided; no much bigger clone lies one nucleotide off. The CDR3 spans 14 residues, from the cysteine through the phenylalanine. Only CDR3 DNA is held: 42 bases, read in frame from base 1. Looking up the germline V gene (reference sequence) yields CDR1 PRHDT and CDR2 FYEKMQ. The V and J ends are trimmed by 5 bases and 7 bases, leaving 15 bases between them. Library creation used the immunoSEQ multiplex PCR assay. A mixture of 60 forward primers for TCR Vbeta segments and 13 reverse primers for TCR Jbeta segments was used in the multiplex PCR. The CDR3 region of rearranged TCR beta genes was amplified from genomic DNA by a multiplex PCR assay. The Illumina HiSeq System was used to sequence the amplified TCR beta libraries as 87-base-pair reads. In the original analysis: In a later analysis, 80 million or so unique TCR beta chains were counted across the 650 to 700 repertoires, and roughly 10 million of these chains were shared by at least two donors. A nearest-neighbor algorithm error-corrected the raw reads and collapsed the reads into unique sequences, merging closely related sequences to remove PCR and sequencing errors. V, D and J gene segments were assigned by aligning CDR3 sequences to IMGT reference sequences. Each retained sequence needed at least a six-nucleotide match to both a V gene segment and a J gene segment. Rearrangements were called productive when the CDR3 lacked stop codons and stayed in frame with V and J; all others were non-productive. Following IMGT convention, CDR3 was defined as the stretch from the second conserved V-encoded cysteine up to the conserved J-encoded phenylalanine. In an earlier analysis of more than 550 of the donors, sequences lacking an unambiguous match to a single V gene segment were excluded. In an earlier analysis of approximately 590 of the donors, a V segment was called functional when productive rearrangements were above 56.7%, and segregating when the standard deviation between donors exceeded 5%. A statistical classification framework was built for diagnosing cytomegalovirus status from the catalog of TCR beta chain sequences. In a later analysis, TCR nucleotide sequences were compared against IMGT/GENE-DB human TR gene sequences so that V and J genes could be assigned. The TCRdist pipeline was used in a later analysis to assign CDR3 sequences and most-parsimonious VDJ recombination scenarios. In a later analysis, each TCR beta chain was defined by its CDR3 amino acid sequence together with its V-gene family, and reads lacking a unique V-gene family were excluded. In a later analysis, 450 to 600 highly shared, low-generation-probability nucleotide sequences were removed to address suspected cross-contamination and a sequencing artifact. A later analysis calculated a clonal expansion index for each public chain from normalized within-repertoire ranks of inferred template counts. A later analysis computed generation probabilities with a VDJ recombination model fitted to out-of-frame rearrangements, and checked the results against IGoR. In a later analysis, hypergeometric tests were used to score TCR-TCR, TCR-HLA and TCR-CMV co-occurrence, with a repertoire-size bias correction applied to TCR pairs. A later analysis estimated false discovery rates by permuting HLA or CMV assignments 20 times. In a later analysis, co-occurring TCRs were grouped using DBSCAN, and TCRdist sequence similarity was added for clustering within HLA-allele-positive subsets. For co-occurrence clustering, repertoires with fewer than 30,000 or more than 120,000 public chains were excluded, along with five or six repertoires with anomalous nucleotide sharing. Not all clones reach the TCRdb copy of this immuneACCESS table, which keeps in-frame sequences only. Checked studies attribute under half of the gap to unresolved V genes and leave the rest unexplained. The V and J calls and clone size come from that table; D and trimming were worked out from the DNA. Across this sample there are roughly 130,000 clones, with 80% to 85% seen only once. The top ten hold around 0.7% of the sample.

This entry is derived from a study of cytomegalovirus exposure and HLA in healthy donors (dated by TCRdb to about 2017). As for the study more broadly: An earlier analysis of a few hundred of the donors reported 276 Gb of sequence data and about 120 million unique TCR beta sequences obtained from some 170 million T cells. An early release that covered 500 to 800 HLA-typed donors contained approximately 300 gigabases of sequencing data and 70 million to 100 million unique TCR sequences. Of the 300 to 450 genotyped donors, approximately 82% fell in the genetic ancestry cluster associated with self-reported Caucasian donors. The study aimed to test whether cataloging public T cell receptors could reveal signatures of past pathogen exposure. The study used immunosequencing to profile the T cell repertoires of approximately 630 subjects and linked those repertoires to cytomegalovirus serostatus. Along with the roughly 700-subject first cohort, a separate validation cohort of 120 different subjects was used. To predict cytomegalovirus infection status, the study brought together high-throughput TCR immunosequencing, statistical association of individual TCRs with disease status, and machine learning. A later analysis re-examined previously published TCR beta repertoires from 600 to 700 donors and added high-resolution HLA genotyping to investigate patterns of TCR occurrence. Rather than drawing on any new phenotypic data, the later analysis identified candidate immune exposures from TCR beta sequences and the way those sequences occurred across donors. An earlier analysis of roughly 580 of the donors used high-throughput TCR beta sequencing to judge whether each TCR beta V gene segment behaved as functional or pseudogenic. Donor age, sex, ethnicity and CMV serostatus were compiled alongside the repertoire data. A later genetic analysis used genome-wide SNP genotypes for about 55% of the 666 donors, treating that subset as a discovery cohort. Every discovery cohort repertoire had been produced on one sequencing platform. HLA typing included class I and class II loci at four-digit resolution. The number of donors typed differed by locus, with 629-630 for A, B, C, DRB1 and DQB1, roughly 520 for DQA1, 600 to 610 for DPA1, and about 450 for DPB1. Roughly 5 DR-DQ haplotypes were handled as single units for association and clustering, since linkage in the cohort was strong. On average, 235,054 unique TCR beta nucleotide sequences were sequenced per donor among roughly 430 genotyped donors of the cohort, with roughly 20% of those sequences being non-productive.

The cohort comprised 710 or so healthy bone marrow donors. At the time of sampling, all cohort members were nominally healthy, though unrecorded immune exposures were likely present. The donor was CMV seronegative and belonged to the group of 350 or so seronegative cohort members. A peripheral blood sample was provided by each donor, and peripheral blood mononuclear cells were used for TCR beta sequencing. Genomic DNA extraction from the blood cell samples was performed with the Qiagen DNeasy Blood Extraction Kit. Here is what the overall study found, with its caveats: Most CMV-associated TCR beta chains appeared to be HLA-restricted in a later analysis, and the HLA associations seemed to be driven largely by CMV exposure. The sequencing pipeline was judged likely to have produced a cluster of highly shared sequence variants as a technical artifact. A few of the identified cytomegalovirus-associated TCR beta chains were confirmed in vitro to be specific for cytomegalovirus antigens. Several of the top co-occurrence clusters appeared to be linked to parvovirus B19, influenza, CMV and Epstein-Barr virus, according to a later analysis. Across donors, most TCR sequences were observed very rarely, whereas some public TCRs were present in many individuals. Immune exposure information for the cohort was limited to CMV serostatus. According to the authors, the approach could potentially be generalized to other disease states and immunological phenotypes. About 15 rarely observed V segments, including chromosome 9 orphons, were excluded from the earlier analysis of approximately 500 of the donors because counts were too low. A further reported finding was that TCR beta sequences accurately predicted the HLA-A and HLA-B alleles for most subjects in the first cohort. A later analysis associated approximately 17,000 TCR beta sequences with specific HLA alleles at a false discovery rate of 0.05. HLA typing was unavailable for some donors at each locus, so association tests used only the typed subset. An earlier analysis of approximately 600 of the donors showed that most TCR beta V segments appeared in productive rearrangements either about 90% or about 30% of the time, which broadly matched IMGT annotations. Presence/absence analyses assumed roughly uniform sequencing depth across donors, an assumption that may not hold. The classifier was reported to diagnose cytomegalovirus status with high specificity and sensitivity in both the original and validation cohorts. According to a later analysis, TCR association rates differed among HLA loci, with DRB1 alleles showing the most associated TCRs and HLA-C alleles showing the fewest. Correlated functional status among segregating V segments might reflect linkage disequilibrium, but an unknown experimental factor could not be ruled out. A later genetic analysis associated a missense DCLRE1C variant with V-gene and J-gene trimming of TCR beta chains, and an independent cohort replicated the association. Because the 87-base-pair reads could not distinguish some IMGT-functional V segments, including TRBV6-2 and TRBV6-3, those segments were excluded. Compared with equally common non-associated chains, HLA-associated TCR beta chains in a later analysis were more clonally expanded and had lower generation probabilities. When HLA alleles, especially DR and DQ, strongly co-occurred, TCR associations were difficult to assign to individual alleles. In the study, some 160 TCR beta chains were listed as associated with cytomegalovirus. This cohort had only TCR beta chains sequenced, and the lack of alpha or paired-chain data limited which features could be detected. In a later genetic analysis, fewer N-insertions in productive TCRs were reported among donors in an Asian-associated ancestry cluster than the approximately 630-donor mean.

The chain links TRBV13 with TRBJ1-3, with TRBD1 as a weak D call on 6 bases. Sequenced input: PBMCs. This TCR came from a man younger than 35 in good health and CMV-seronegative. The DNA is as follows: TGTGCCAGCAGCCCCCCAGGGGAACGGAACACCATATATTTT. This sequence encodes CASSPPGERNTIYF.